This T cell receptor beta chain was profiled in a study of response to subunit inactivated influenza vaccine. Trimming pared 0 bases from V and 3 bases from J, leaving 9 bases between. There are 14 residues in the CDR3. The germline gives CDR1 MNHEY, CDR2 SVGEGT. TCRdb re-derived calls from the RT-PCR reads in MiXCR, one entry per CDR3 protein. Of about 480,000 distinct CDR3 sequences listed, roughly 9.8% are singletons. Regarding the study as a whole: There was a suggestion from the authors that each seasonal influenza vaccination recruits few new T cells.

Concerning this clonotype itself: Its target is not known.

The rearrangement links TRBV6-2 or TRBV6-3 to TRBJ2-7; D ambiguous. This specimen consisted of PBMCs from blood, obtained about 6 weeks after vaccination. The receptor comes from a man aged 50 to 59 who received an inactivated influenza vaccine. The CDR3 reads CASSYSITYYEQYF. CDR3 DNA: TGTGCCAGCAGTTACTCGATTACTTACTACGAGCAGTACTTC.